The 4 T cell receptor beta chains in this list originate from one sample, sequenced in a study of CD8+ T cells in alopecia areata. Regarding treatment: oral pan-JAK inhibitor, 5-10 mg twice daily. Following RNA extraction, reverse transcription yielded cDNA that acted as the sequencing template. Sequenced by immunoSEQ multiplex PCR; TCRdb stores in-frame clones only, minus some. The sample lists 35,000 to 50,000 clones, roughly 90% seen once, with 18% in the top ten. The source material was CD8+ T cells sorted from blood, sampled at week 24, from a patient treated with tofacitinib. All receptors come from a human donor with alopecia areata.

V usage is TRBV10-3 and J usage is TRBJ2-7; 9 nucleotides agree with TRBD1. This CDR3 region has 14 residues. Trimming took 3 bases from V and 5 from J; bases not matched to a gene: 5. Germline V lookup: CDR1 ENHRY, CDR2 SYGVKD. The CDR3 loop reads CAISEPDRGNEQYF. The CDR3 region has the DNA TGTGCCATCAGTGAACCGGACAGGGGCAACGAGCAGTACTTC.

V and J are TRBV4-1 and TRBJ2-7, with no clear D. The CDR3 length is 15 residues. Germline assignment: CDR1 MGHRA and CDR2 YSYEKL. V was clipped by 4 bases and J by 4 bases, with 17 bases between them. The CDR3 bases are TGCGCCAGCAGCCCCTCCGGGCATGGCCCTTACGAGCAGTACTTC. The encoded protein is CASSPSGHGPYEQYF.

This chain links TRBV15 with TRBJ2-3, with TRBD2 identical over 9 bases. The V gene end was trimmed by 0 bases and the J gene end by 2 bases; junction bases not matched to a gene: 6. Per germline, CDR1 LNHNV and CDR2 YYDKDF (reference sequence). The CDR3 extends over 17 amino acids. CDR3 nucleotides: TGTGCCACCAGCAGAGACGGGGGACTAGCAATCACAGATACGCAGTATTTT. This translates into CATSRDGGLAITDTQYF.

The gene calls are TRBV7-9 and TRBJ2-1, with TRBD2 as a possible D gene (6 bases). The CDR3 consists of 19 residues. Germline V gives CDR1 SEHNR, CDR2 FQNEAQ (reference sequence). V dropped 1 base and J dropped 5 bases, with 24 bases sitting between them. The CDR3 region has the DNA TGTGCCAGCAGCTTAGGTGGAGGGAACGGGGTTAGATTTAACAATGAGCAGTTCTTC. This encodes CASSLGGGNGVRFNNEQFF.